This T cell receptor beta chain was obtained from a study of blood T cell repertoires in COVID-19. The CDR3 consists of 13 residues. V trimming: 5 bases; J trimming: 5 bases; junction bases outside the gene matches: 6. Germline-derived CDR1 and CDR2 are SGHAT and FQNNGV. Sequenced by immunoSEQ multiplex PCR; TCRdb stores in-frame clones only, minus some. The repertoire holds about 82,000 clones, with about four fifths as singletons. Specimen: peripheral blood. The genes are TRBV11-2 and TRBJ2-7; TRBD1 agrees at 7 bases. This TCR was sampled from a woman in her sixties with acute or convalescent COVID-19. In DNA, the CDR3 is TGTGCCAGCAGCAAGGGACAGTTCAACGAGCAGTACTTC. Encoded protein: CASSKGQFNEQYF.